This T cell receptor beta chain originates from a study of blood T cell repertoires in COVID-19 (TCRdb year 2020). General notes on the study: Samples covering the acute and convalescent phases of COVID-19 were provided by collaborators in the United States, Italy and Spain. HLA class I and class II types, where available, came from metadata supplied by the sample provider rather than from assay-based typing. The material from the prospective study consisted of cDNA or gDNA derived from T cells, B-cell-depleted T cells, or PBMCs. The samples were drawn from two sources: the first 160 participants of the ongoing ImmuneRACE study, and about 1,300 subjects contributed by 6 global collaborators. Deeply sampled blood TCRbeta repertoires from subjects exposed to, actively infected with, or recovered from COVID-19 were included in the dataset. The sample metadata nearly always contained a de-identified subject ID, COVID-19 status, age in years and sex. The repertoires were made available in a free public database intended to serve as a resource for research on the immune response to SARS-CoV-2. Beyond this particular receptor, the publication reports: The amount of clinical and demographic metadata varied by source and participant and was provided uncurated.

Worth noting for this clone: No antigen is known for it. It has no much larger one-base neighbor in the sample; base qualities were not kept.

Another Seattle source contributed samples from volunteer blood donors who had recovered from COVID-19. Collaborating institutions collected whole blood in K2EDTA tubes following their own protocols. For TCRbeta analysis, collaborators shipped samples in one of three forms: frozen whole blood, isolated PBMCs, or DNA extracted from either of those sample types. TCRbeta CDR3 regions were amplified from genomic DNA by means of the immunoSEQ Assay, a bias-controlled multiplex PCR. The original methods were these. The number of nucleated cells in each sample was estimated by amplification of reference gene primers within the assay. To quantify the absolute abundance of each unique TCRbeta CDR3 rearrangement, sequence reads were collapsed and filtered. For each sample, productive Simpson clonality was calculated by taking the square root of Simpson's diversity index across productive rearrangements. TCRdb took this table from immuneACCESS and kept in-frame rearrangements with V and J called. Such tables lack part of the clones; where checked against another copy, unresolved V genes explain under half of the gap, and the rest is unexplained. V and J calls and clone size follow that table, whereas D and trimming were derived from the DNA. The sample data list about 230,000 clones, and 87% of these were observed just once. The ten largest make up approximately 12% of the sample.

The sample consisted of peripheral blood. This TCR was recovered from a woman between 18 and 30 years old who had recovered from COVID-19.

The nucleotide sequence reads TGTGCCATCAAGCCGGGACAGGGGAACACTGAAGCTTTCTTT. This encodes CAIKPGQGNTEAFF. Here the chain combines TRBV10-3 and TRBJ1-1; the junction holds 9 bases that match TRBD1. Trimmed from V: 7 bases; trimmed from J: 1 base; junction bases lacking a gene match: 4. From the cysteine up to the phenylalanine, the CDR3 has a length of 14 residues. The retained sequence is limited to the CDR3, 42 bases, with the frame set at the first base. The CDR1 and CDR2 encoded by the germline V gene are ENHRY and SYGVKD.